This TCR beta chain emerged from a study of blood T cell repertoires in COVID-19. Overall study context: Whether acute or convalescent, the COVID-19 samples came from the United States, Italy and Spain. PBMCs, B-cell-depleted T cells, or T cells provided the cDNA or gDNA that made up the material.

The CDR3 extends over 14 amino acids. Trimming shortened V by 6 bases and J by 3 bases, and 12 bases separated the two germline ends. From germline, CDR1 is MDHEN and CDR2 SYDVKM. Original analysis: Reference gene primer amplification gave estimated nucleated cell counts. Sequenced by immunoSEQ multiplex PCR; TCRdb stores in-frame clones only, minus some. V, J and clone size derive from that table, while D and trimming were established from the DNA sequence. The table records under 300,000 clones, 80% to 85% of them present only once. This chain links TRBV28 with TRBJ2-1; TRBD1 might be the D (6 bases). The sample comprised peripheral blood. The TCR originated in a young woman with acute or convalescent COVID-19. In DNA, the CDR3 is TGTGCCAGCAGAGACAGGCCTGTCTACAATGAGCAGTTCTTC. Translating it yields CASRDRPVYNEQFF.